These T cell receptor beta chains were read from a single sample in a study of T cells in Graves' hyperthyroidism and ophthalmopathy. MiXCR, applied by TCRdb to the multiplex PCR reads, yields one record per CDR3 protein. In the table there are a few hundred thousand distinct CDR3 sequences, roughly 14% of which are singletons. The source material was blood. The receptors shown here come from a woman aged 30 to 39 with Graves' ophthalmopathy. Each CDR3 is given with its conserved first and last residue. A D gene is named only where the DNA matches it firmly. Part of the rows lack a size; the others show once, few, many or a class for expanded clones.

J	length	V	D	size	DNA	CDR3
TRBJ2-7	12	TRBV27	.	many	TGTGCCAGCAGGGATTCGCCCCGCGAGCAGTACTTC	CASRDSPREQYF
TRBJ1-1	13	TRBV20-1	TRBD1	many	TGCAGTGCTAAACAGGGGGCGGACACTGAAGCTTTCTTT	CSAKQGADTEAFF
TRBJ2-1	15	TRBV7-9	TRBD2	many	TGTGCCAGCAGCGCTAGCGGGGGGACCTACAATGAGCAGTTCTTC	CASSASGGTYNEQFF
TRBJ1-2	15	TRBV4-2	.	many	TGTGCCAGCAGCTCAGATACGAGACCAGACGATGGCTACACCTTC	CASSSDTRPDDGYTF
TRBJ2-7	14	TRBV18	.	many	TGTGCCAGCTCACCACAGGGGCCGGCCTACGAGCAGTACTTC	CASSPQGPAYEQYF
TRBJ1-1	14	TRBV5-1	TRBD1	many	TGCGCCAGCAGTACCGGACAGGGGAGGACTGAAGCTTTCTTT	CASSTGQGRTEAFF
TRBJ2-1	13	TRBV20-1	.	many	TGCAGTGCTAGAGATGTTCAATCCAATGAGCAGTTCTTC	CSARDVQSNEQFF
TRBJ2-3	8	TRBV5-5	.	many	TGTGCCAGCAGCCCGCAGTATTTT	CASSPQYF
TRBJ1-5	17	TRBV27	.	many	TGTGCCAGCAGTTCCCTCGTTGGCATCTATAGCAATCAGCCCCAGCATTTT	CASSSLVGIYSNQPQHF
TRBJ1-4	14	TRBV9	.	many	TGTGCCAGCAGCGATGACAGCCCTAATGAAAAACTGTTTTTT	CASSDDSPNEKLFF
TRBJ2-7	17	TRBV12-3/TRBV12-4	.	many	TGTGCCAGCAGTTTTCTTTTTAACACTCGGGGGGCGGAGGAGCAGTACTTC	CASSFLFNTRGAEEQYF
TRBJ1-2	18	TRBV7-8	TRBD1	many	TGTGCCAGCAGCACCACCCCGCCTACAGGGGGCTGGGGCTATGGCTACACCTTC	CASSTTPPTGGWGYGYTF
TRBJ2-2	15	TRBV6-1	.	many	TGTGCCAGCGAAATTCGGGGGTCCGGGACCGGGGAGCTGTTTTTT	CASEIRGSGTGELFF
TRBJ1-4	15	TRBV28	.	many	TGTGCCAGCAGTCCCCCCGGCAGGGTTTGGGAAAAACTGTTTTTT	CASSPPGRVWEKLFF
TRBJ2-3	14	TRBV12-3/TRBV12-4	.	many	TGTGCCAGCAGAAGGGAGGTCGGGGCAGATACGCAGTATTTT	CASRREVGADTQYF
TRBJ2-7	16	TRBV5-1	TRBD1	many	TGCGCCAGCAGCATTATAGGACAGGGTAGTTCCTACGAGCAGTACTTC	CASSIIGQGSSYEQYF
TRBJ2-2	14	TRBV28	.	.	TGTGCCAGCAGTTTATCGGAAAATCAAAGGGGACTGTTTTTT	CASSLSENQRGLFF
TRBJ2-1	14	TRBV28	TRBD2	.	TGTGCCAGCAGGGGGGGGAACTCATACAATGAGCAGTTCTTC	CASRGGNSYNEQFF
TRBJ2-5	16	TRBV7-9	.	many	TGTGCCAGCAGCTTAGACCCCCTCGGGCACAAAGAGACCCAGTACTTC	CASSLDPLGHKETQYF
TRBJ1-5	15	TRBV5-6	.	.	TGTGCCAGCAGCCAAGCGGACAGCCCTTATCAGCCCCAGCATTTT	CASSQADSPYQPQHF
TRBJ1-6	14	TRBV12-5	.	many	TGTGCTAGTGGTTCAACAGGGCTCGATTCACCCCTCCACTTT	CASGSTGLDSPLHF
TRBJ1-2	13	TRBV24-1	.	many	TGTGCCACCAGTGATTTTGTAGGGAATGGCTACACCTTC	CATSDFVGNGYTF
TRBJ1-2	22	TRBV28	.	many	TGTGCCAGCAGTTTACCCAGCGCTCGCCCTAGCGGGGGCAGGGACAAAGGCCGGGGCTACACCTTC	CASSLPSARPSGGRDKGRGYTF
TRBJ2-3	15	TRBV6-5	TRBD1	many	TGTGCCAGCAGTTATCAGGGGGCTCGCACAGATACGCAGTATTTT	CASSYQGARTDTQYF
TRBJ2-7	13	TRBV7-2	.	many	TGTGCCAGCAGCTTACGGGGGTCCCACGAGCAGTACTTC	CASSLRGSHEQYF
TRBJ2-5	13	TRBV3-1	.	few	TGTGCCAGCAGAGAACAGGGTTGGGAGACCCAGTACTTC	CASREQGWETQYF
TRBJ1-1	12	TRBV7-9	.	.	TGTGCCAGCACCTCTATTAACACTGAAGCTTTCTTT	CASTSINTEAFF
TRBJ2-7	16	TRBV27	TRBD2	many	TGTGCCAGCAGTACGAGGACTAGCGGGATCACCTACGAGCAGTACTTC	CASSTRTSGITYEQYF
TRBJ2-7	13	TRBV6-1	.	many	TGTGCCAGTGGGGGGCCTCGGGCCTACGAGCAGTACTTC	CASGGPRAYEQYF
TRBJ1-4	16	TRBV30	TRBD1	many	TGTGCCTGGAACAGACAGGGGGGACCCTCGGATGAAAAACTGTTTTTT	CAWNRQGGPSDEKLFF
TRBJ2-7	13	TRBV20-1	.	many	TGCAGTGCGGTTGGGGGTCACTCCTACGAGCAGTACTTC	CSAVGGHSYEQYF
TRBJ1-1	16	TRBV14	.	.	TGTGCCAGCAGCCAAGAAGGTATGGGAATGGGCACTGAAGCTTTCTTT	CASSQEGMGMGTEAFF
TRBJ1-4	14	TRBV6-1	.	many	TGTGCCAGCAGTAGAACAATACCTAACGAAAAACTGTTTTTT	CASSRTIPNEKLFF
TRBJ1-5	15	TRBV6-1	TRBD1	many	TGTGCCAGCACCAGACAGGGAAATAGTAATCAGCCCCAGCATTTT	CASTRQGNSNQPQHF
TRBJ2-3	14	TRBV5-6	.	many	TGTGCCAGCAGCCTTGGCGGACAGCACGCAAAGCAGTATTTT	CASSLGGQHAKQYF
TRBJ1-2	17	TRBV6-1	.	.	TGTGCCAGCAGTCATTTATCGAGTGCCCCAGGGAACTATGGCTACACCTTC	CASSHLSSAPGNYGYTF
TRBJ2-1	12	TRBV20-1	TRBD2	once	TGCAGTGCTCGCGGGAGTCGGAATGAGCAGTTCTTC	CSARGSRNEQFF
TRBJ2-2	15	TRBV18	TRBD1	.	TGTGCCAGCTCCCGCGGGACAGGAGTCACCGGGGAGCTGTTTTTT	CASSRGTGVTGELFF